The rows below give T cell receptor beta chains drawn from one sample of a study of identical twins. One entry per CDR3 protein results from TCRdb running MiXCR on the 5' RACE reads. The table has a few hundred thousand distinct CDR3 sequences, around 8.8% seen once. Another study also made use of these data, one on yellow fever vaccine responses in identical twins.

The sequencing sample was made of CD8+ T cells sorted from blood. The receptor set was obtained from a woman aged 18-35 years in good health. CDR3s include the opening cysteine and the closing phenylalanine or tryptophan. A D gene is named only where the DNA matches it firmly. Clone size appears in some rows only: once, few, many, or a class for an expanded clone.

TGTGCCAGCAGTTCCCAGGGGGGAGACTACAATGAGCAGTTCTTC | CASSSQGGDYNEQFF | 15 | - | TRBJ2-1 | TRBV27 | few
TGTGCCACCAGCGGGGGCAGCCTCTCTGGGGCCAACGTCCTGACTTTC | CATSGGSLSGANVLTF | 16 | - | TRBJ2-6 | TRBV15 | many
TGTGCCAGCAGCTCTTTGAAGGACGAGCAGTACTTC | CASSSLKDEQYF | 12 | - | TRBJ2-7 | TRBV13 | few
TGCGCCAGCAGCTTCGAGGATGGAAGAAGACCAGATACGCAGTATTTT | CASSFEDGRRPDTQYF | 16 | - | TRBJ2-3 | TRBV5-1 | -
TGTGCCAGCAGTTGGTCGAGGGGTTACGAGCAGTACTTC | CASSWSRGYEQYF | 13 | - | TRBJ2-7 | TRBV6-5 | -
TGCGCCAGCAGCTTAACAGGGGGCTACACAGATACGCAGTATTTT | CASSLTGGYTDTQYF | 15 | TRBD1 | TRBJ2-3 | TRBV5-1 | -
TGTGCCAGCAGTTCAGGACAGGTTAACTATGGCTACACCTTC | CASSSGQVNYGYTF | 14 | TRBD1 | TRBJ1-2 | TRBV28 | -
TGTGCCAGCAGTGACGGGACAGGGTCCTACAATGAGCAGTTCTTC | CASSDGTGSYNEQFF | 15 | TRBD1 | TRBJ2-1 | TRBV6-4 | many
TGTGCCAGCAGCTACGAAGACAGGGGCTCCTACGAGCAGTACTTC | CASSYEDRGSYEQYF | 15 | TRBD1 | TRBJ2-7 | TRBV7-8 | many
TGCAGCGCCGTGTTGGGGGCGACTGAAGCTTTCTTT | CSAVLGATEAFF | 12 | - | TRBJ1-1 | TRBV29-1 | many
TGCAGCGTTGTCTTGGGTCCTCCCTCTGGGGCCAACGTCCTGACTTTC | CSVVLGPPSGANVLTF | 16 | - | TRBJ2-6 | TRBV29-1 | many
TGTGCCAGCAGCTTAGGATTCCAGGGGGCTAATCAGCCCCAGCATTTT | CASSLGFQGANQPQHF | 16 | TRBD1 | TRBJ1-5 | TRBV28 | many
TGTGCCAGCAGTTTGCTGGCGGGAAGCCTCAATGAGCAGTTCTTC | CASSLLAGSLNEQFF | 15 | - | TRBJ2-1 | TRBV28 | few
TGTGCCAGCAGCCCCGGGACAGGGGAAAAGGACTTC | CASSPGTGEKDF | 12 | TRBD1 | TRBJ2-7 | TRBV12-3/TRBV12-4 | many
TGCAGTGCTCGACAGGGGGACGAGATAGGCGAGCAGTACTTC | CSARQGDEIGEQYF | 14 | TRBD1 | TRBJ2-7 | TRBV20-1 | few
TGTGCCAGCAGTTCCCGGACTAGCGGGGGACTAACCGAGACCCAGTACTTC | CASSSRTSGGLTETQYF | 17 | TRBD2 | TRBJ2-5 | TRBV12-3/TRBV12-4 | -
TGTGCCAGCAGTGTAGGGCAGGGGAACACAGATACGCAGTATTTT | CASSVGQGNTDTQYF | 15 | - | TRBJ2-3 | TRBV2 | many
TGTGCCAGCAGCTACCTCGGGACCCCAGGGGATTCTAGCGGGGGGCCCCAGTACTTC | CASSYLGTPGDSSGGPQYF | 19 | TRBD2 | TRBJ2-5 | TRBV5-4 | few
TGTGCCACCAGTGATTTGACCTCTTCTAGCACAGATACGCAGTATTTT | CATSDLTSSSTDTQYF | 16 | - | TRBJ2-3 | TRBV24-1 | -
TGTGCCAGCAGCCTTGGACTAGCGGGAGTAGACGAGCAGTACTTC | CASSLGLAGVDEQYF | 15 | TRBD2 | TRBJ2-7 | TRBV7-6 | few
TGTGCCAGCAGTACAAACTCCTACAATGAGCAGTTCTTC | CASSTNSYNEQFF | 13 | - | TRBJ2-1 | TRBV6-6 | few
TGTGCCAGCACCCATGCCGGCGGGGGGGGATCAGATACGCAGTATTTT | CASTHAGGGGSDTQYF | 16 | TRBD2 | TRBJ2-3 | TRBV4-2 | many
TGTGCCAGCACCACGGATGGGGCCCAGTACTTC | CASTTDGAQYF | 11 | - | TRBJ2-5 | TRBV7-9 | -
TGCAGCATGCGTGGGGGACAGGGATCCGAGCAGTACTTC | CSMRGGQGSEQYF | 13 | TRBD1 | TRBJ2-7 | TRBV29-1 | many
TGCAGTGCTAGACGGGAAGATAATGAAAAACTGTTTTTT | CSARREDNEKLFF | 13 | - | TRBJ1-4 | TRBV20-1 | many
TGTGCCAGCAGTCCCGAGGGTGAAAAACTGTTTTTT | CASSPEGEKLFF | 12 | - | TRBJ1-4 | TRBV12-3/TRBV12-4 | -
TGTGCCAGTAACCCCGGGACAGGGAGAAATCAGCCCCAGCATTTT | CASNPGTGRNQPQHF | 15 | TRBD1 | TRBJ1-5 | TRBV7-8 | many
TGTGCCAGCAGCTTGAGGGACAGGGTTCGAGACGAGCAGTACTTC | CASSLRDRVRDEQYF | 15 | TRBD1 | TRBJ2-7 | TRBV5-6 | -
TGTGCCAGCTCACCGCAGGATGGGCGGGCCGAGTACTTC | CASSPQDGRAEYF | 13 | - | TRBJ2-7 | TRBV18 | -
TGTGCCACCAGCAGCAATGCAGGCCTAGCGGAGTACAATGAGCAGTTCTTC | CATSSNAGLAEYNEQFF | 17 | TRBD2 | TRBJ2-1 | TRBV15 | few
TGCGCCAGCAGCTTGGTTGTTCTGCGCTACAATGAGCAGTTCTTC | CASSLVVLRYNEQFF | 15 | - | TRBJ2-1 | TRBV5-1 | many
TGTGCCAGCAGCTTAGACACCGGGACTAGATACGAGCAGTACTTC | CASSLDTGTRYEQYF | 15 | TRBD2 | TRBJ2-7 | TRBV11-2 | -
TGCGCCAGCAGCCCCGGGGCTGCCGGAGGGGAGACCCAGTACTTC | CASSPGAAGGETQYF | 15 | - | TRBJ2-5 | TRBV4-3 | -
TGTGCCAGCAGCCTTGGACTAGCGGGGAGCGATGAGCAGTTCTTC | CASSLGLAGSDEQFF | 15 | TRBD2 | TRBJ2-1 | TRBV6-2/TRBV6-3 | many
TGTGCCAGCAGCCCCAACACCTACGAGCAGTACTTC | CASSPNTYEQYF | 12 | - | TRBJ2-7 | TRBV7-9 | -
TGCAGTGCTAGAGATTGGAGCGGGGGGTACTACGAGCAGTACTTC | CSARDWSGGYYEQYF | 15 | TRBD2 | TRBJ2-7 | TRBV20-1 | -
TGTGCCAGCAGCGCGGGACAGGGTGAGGATACGCAGTATTTT | CASSAGQGEDTQYF | 14 | TRBD1 | TRBJ2-3 | TRBV5-5 | few
TGTGCCAGCAGCCAAGCTATGGGAAACACCTACAATGAGCAGTTCTTC | CASSQAMGNTYNEQFF | 16 | - | TRBJ2-1 | TRBV3-1 | few
TGCAGCGTTGAGTGGTCCCGGACAGGGGAGGATTCTGGGGCCAACGTCCTGACTTTC | CSVEWSRTGEDSGANVLTF | 19 | TRBD1 | TRBJ2-6 | TRBV29-1 | many
TGTGCCAGCAGTTTCGGGGGGAGGTCCTACGAGCAGTACTTC | CASSFGGRSYEQYF | 14 | TRBD2 | TRBJ2-7 | TRBV27 | -
TGTGCCAGCAGCTTAATTGCAGGGGGCGGGGACGAGCAGTACTTC | CASSLIAGGGDEQYF | 15 | TRBD1 | TRBJ2-7 | TRBV7-2 | -
TGTGCCATCAATACGGGAGCGAATGAGCAGTTCTTC | CAINTGANEQFF | 12 | - | TRBJ2-1 | TRBV10-3 | medium-sized
TGTGCCAGCAGTTTAACCGCAGACCTCTACTCCTACGAGCAGTACTTC | CASSLTADLYSYEQYF | 16 | - | TRBJ2-7 | TRBV27 | -
TGTGCCAGCAGCACAGGGGTTGCTAATGAAAAACTGTTTTTT | CASSTGVANEKLFF | 14 | TRBD1 | TRBJ1-4 | TRBV6-1 | -